One and the same sample provided the 18 T cell receptor beta chains below, sequenced in a study of blood T cell repertoires in COVID-19. Repertoires were generated with immunoSEQ multiplex PCR, while TCRdb's copy carries only in-frame clones and drops some. Here the sample spans 25,000 to 30,000 clones, around 92% being singletons. Sequences were obtained from peripheral blood. The receptors shown here come from a human donor in a cohort sampled during active COVID-19.

V is TRBV25-1 and J is TRBJ2-3; possible D gene TRBD1, 6 bases. The CDR3 consists of 12 residues. Trimming removed 4 bases from V and 5 bases from J, with 7 bases in between. In germline, CDR1 is MGHDK, CDR2 SYGVNS. CDR3 sequence reads: CASSGGQDTQYF. The CDR3 region has the DNA TGTGCCAGCAGTGGGGGGCAAGATACGCAGTATTTT. The variable domain in full, with the rest retrieved from reference TRBV25-1 and TRBJ2-3, is EADIYQTPRYLVIGTGKKITLECSQTMGHDKMYWYQQDPGMELHLIHYSYGVNSTEKGDLSSESTVSRIRTEHFPLTLESARPSHTSQYLCASSGGQDTQYFGPGTRLTVL.

The chain combines TRBV7-2 with TRBJ2-5, with D possibly TRBD1 on 5 matching bases. Germline CDR1 is SGHTA and CDR2 is FQGNSA. The CDR3 runs to 13 residues. V lost 8 bases and J lost 0, with 10 bases in between. The CDR3 reads CASGAEYQETQYF. Here the CDR3 DNA reads TGTGCCAGCGGGGCGGAGTACCAAGAGACCCAGTACTTC.

V is TRBV6-2 or TRBV6-3 and J is TRBJ1-4; no clear D gene. The CDR3 spans 14 residues. CDR1 and CDR2 from the germline V gene are MNHEY and SVGEGT. Deletions cut 4 bases from V and 11 bases from J, with 17 bases between. The CDR3 coding sequence is TGTGCCAGCAGTTGGGCCGGGGAGAGGATTAAACTGTTTTTT. This translates into CASSWAGERIKLFF.

The chain combines TRBV13 with TRBJ2-7; the D gene is possibly TRBD2 (6 bases). V was shortened by 4 bases and J by 0 bases, with 13 bases between the two germline ends. The germline CDR1 and CDR2 sequences are PRHDT and FYEKMQ (reference sequence). This CDR3 region has 15 residues. CDR3 sequence (DNA): TGTGCCAGCAGCTCAGCGGCGGGGCGCTCCTACGAGCAGTACTTC. Translating it yields CASSSAAGRSYEQYF.

The chain carries TRBV19 and TRBJ2-5; tentative D call: TRBD1 (6 bases). V shed 5 bases and J shed 4 bases, with 11 bases lying between them. This CDR3 has 13 residues. The germline V gene has CDR1 LNHDA and CDR2 SQIVND (reference sequence). The CDR3 nucleotides are TGTGCCAGTAGTTCACAGGGTGGAGAGACCCAGTACTTC. Encoded protein: CASSSQGGETQYF.

The chain joins TRBV18 to TRBJ2-5; D is perhaps TRBD1 (5 bases). Deletions cut 3 bases from V and 3 bases from J, with 8 bases between. From germline, CDR1 is KGHSH and CDR2 LQKENI. There are 13 residues in the CDR3. CDR3 DNA: TGTGCCAGCTCACCCCGACAGAAAGAGACCCAGTACTTC. It yields the protein CASSPRQKETQYF.

The genes are TRBV27 and TRBJ1-1, with D maybe TRBD1 (5 bases). The V end was cut by 4 bases, the J end by 5 bases, with 11 bases between. The CDR3 consists of 13 residues. From germline, CDR1 is MNHEY and CDR2 SMNVEV (reference sequence). CDR3 protein: CASSYKGQTEAFF. The CDR3 bases are TGTGCCAGCAGTTATAAGGGGCAGACTGAAGCTTTCTTT.

V and J are TRBV9 and TRBJ1-2; tentative D call: TRBD1 (6 bases). The CDR3 sequence is 14 residues long. V lost 4 bases to trimming and J lost 8 bases, with 18 bases between them. Germline-derived CDR1 and CDR2 are SGDLS and YYNGEE. In DNA form, the CDR3 reads TGTGCCAGCAGCACCCGGGACACCGCCGACGGCTACACCTTC. Translating gives CASSTRDTADGYTF.

This clone was seen just once. This chain uses TRBV2 with TRBJ2-3, with 9 bases fitting TRBD2. Germline trimming cut 1 base from V and 2 bases from J; bases unmatched to any gene: 4. Germline CDR1 reads SNHLY; CDR2 reads FYNNEI. The CDR3 is made up of 16 amino acids. CDR3 sequence: CASSEGLAALTDTQYF. In DNA, the CDR3 is TGTGCCAGCAGTGAAGGACTAGCGGCCCTCACAGATACGCAGTATTTT.

A single count supports this clone. J is TRBJ2-7 and V is TRBV5-1, with 10 bases fitting TRBD1. In germline, CDR1 is SGHRS, CDR2 YFSETQ. The CDR3 has 16 amino acids. V gave up 4 bases and J gave up 2 bases; unmatched junction bases: 9. CDR3 coding DNA: TGCGCCAGCAGCATAATGGGACAGGGGAAGGCCTACGAGCAGTACTTC. This codes for CASSIMGQGKAYEQYF.

This clone was detected only a few times. The chain combines TRBV12-3 or TRBV12-4 with TRBJ1-6; possibly TRBD1 for D (6 bases). CDR3 length equals 12 residues. The germline V and J ends were trimmed by 6 bases and 6 bases, with 6 bases remaining between them. The CDR3, as DNA: TGTGCCAGCAGACAGGGTAATTCACCCCTCCACTTT. This sequence encodes CASRQGNSPLHF.

The rearrangement joins TRBV4-1 to TRBJ2-2; 10 positions match TRBD1. Germline CDR1 and CDR2: MGHRA and YSYEKL. The CDR3 is 16 amino acids. After removal of 5 bases from V and 3 bases from J, the junction contained 6 bases not matched to a gene. DNA for the CDR3: TGCGCCAGCAGCGGACAGGGGGTCAGTTACACCGGGGAGCTGTTTTTT. This translates into CASSGQGVSYTGELFF.

A few counts support this clone. The chain recombines TRBV10-3 with TRBJ1-6; no clear D gene. The CDR3 spans 19 residues. V dropped 3 bases and J dropped 3 bases, with 21 bases sitting between them. Germline loops: CDR1 ENHRY, CDR2 SYGVKD. For the CDR3, the DNA is TGTGCCATCAGTGATCTAGGAGTTTCGGATGTGAACTATAATTCACCCCTCCACTTT. Amino acids: CAISDLGVSDVNYNSPLHF.

V and J are TRBV5-4 and TRBJ2-7; D possibly corresponds to TRBD1 (6 bases). Between the trimmed V and J ends, which lost 5 bases and 0 bases, there was a span of 15 bases. Germline values: CDR1 SGHNT, CDR2 YYREEE (reference sequence). This CDR3 comprises 15 residues. CDR3 nucleotide sequence: TGTGCCAGCAGAGAAAGGACAGAAAGCTCCTACGAGCAGTACTTC. Translation gives CASRERTESSYEQYF.

V usage is TRBV25-1 and J usage is TRBJ2-3; D gene unclear. Trimming stripped 2 bases from V and 2 bases from J, with 8 bases between. Germline V gene lookup returns CDR1 MGHDK and CDR2 SYGVNS. The CDR3 runs 14 residues. CDR3 residues: CASSEVGYTDTQYF. CDR3 sequence (DNA): TGTGCCAGCAGTGAAGTCGGGTACACAGATACGCAGTATTTT.

The J gene is TRBJ2-1, the V gene TRBV3-1 (or the pseudogene TRBV3-2), with D hard to call. This CDR3 comprises 13 residues. V lost 3 bases to trimming and J lost 5 bases, with 8 bases between them. CDR1 LGHDT and CDR2 YNNKEL come from the germline V gene (reference sequence). CDR3 protein: CASSQTGDNEQFF. CDR3 coding DNA: TGTGCCAGCAGCCAGACTGGTGACAATGAGCAGTTCTTC.

The V call is TRBV29-1, the J call TRBJ2-7; a possible D gene is TRBD1 (6 bases). Trimming cost V 4 bases and J 5 bases, with 9 bases left between them. The CDR3 consists of 11 residues. Germline V gives CDR1 SQVTM, CDR2 ANQGSEA. This CDR3 reads CSVAGADEQYF. The DNA for the CDR3 is TGCAGCGTTGCAGGGGCTGACGAGCAGTACTTC.

This clone was found once. The chain recombines TRBV27 with TRBJ1-1; 7 bases map to TRBD1. Germline V gene lookup returns CDR1 MNHEY and CDR2 SMNVEV (reference sequence). V shed 5 bases and J 0 bases; nucleotides not matched to a gene: 12. The CDR3 loop spans 17 amino acids. Written as DNA, the CDR3 is TGTGCCAGCAGTCTGGGGACAGCAAGACTCCTGAACACTGAAGCTTTCTTT. This translates into CASSLGTARLLNTEAFF.